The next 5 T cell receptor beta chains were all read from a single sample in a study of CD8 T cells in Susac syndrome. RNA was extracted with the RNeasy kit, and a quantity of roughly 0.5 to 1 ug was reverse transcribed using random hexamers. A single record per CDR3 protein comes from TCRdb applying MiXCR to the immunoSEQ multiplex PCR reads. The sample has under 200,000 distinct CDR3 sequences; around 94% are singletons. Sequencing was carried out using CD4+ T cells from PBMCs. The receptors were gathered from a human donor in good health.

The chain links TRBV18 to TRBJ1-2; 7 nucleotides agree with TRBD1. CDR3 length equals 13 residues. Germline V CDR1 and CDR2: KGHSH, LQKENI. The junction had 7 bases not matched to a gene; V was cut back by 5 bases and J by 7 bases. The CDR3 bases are TGTGCCAGCTCAATGGACAGGACGTCTGGCTACACCTTC. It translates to CASSMDRTSGYTF.

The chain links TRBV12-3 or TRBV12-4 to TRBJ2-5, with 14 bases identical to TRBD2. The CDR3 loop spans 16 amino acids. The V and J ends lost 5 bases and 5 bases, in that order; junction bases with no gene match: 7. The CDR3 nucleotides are TGTGCCAGCAGTCCGACTAGCGGGGGGGCCCGGGAGACCCAGTACTTC. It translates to CASSPTSGGARETQYF.

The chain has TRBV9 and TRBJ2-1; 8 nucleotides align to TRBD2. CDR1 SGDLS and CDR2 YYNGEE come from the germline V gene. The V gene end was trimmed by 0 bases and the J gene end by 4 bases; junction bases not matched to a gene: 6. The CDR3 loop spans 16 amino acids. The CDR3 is CASSVASRGAYNEQFF. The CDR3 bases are TGTGCCAGCAGCGTAGCATCGCGGGGGGCGTACAATGAGCAGTTCTTC.

For the CDR3, the DNA is TGTGCCAGCAGCTTAGTAAGCGGGGCGAGTCAGCCCCAGCATTTT. Protein sequence: CASSLVSGASQPQHF. This chain links TRBV7-2 with TRBJ1-5; TRBD1 is a possible D gene (5 bases). Trimming removed 1 base at V and 6 bases at J, with 13 bases between. Germline lookup yields CDR1 SGHTA and CDR2 FQGNSA. This CDR3 spans 15 amino acids.

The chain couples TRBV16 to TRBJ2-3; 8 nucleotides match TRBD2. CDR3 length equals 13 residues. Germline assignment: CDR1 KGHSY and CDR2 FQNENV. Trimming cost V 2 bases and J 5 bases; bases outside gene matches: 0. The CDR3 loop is CASSQGTRDTQYF. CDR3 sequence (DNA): TGTGCCAGCAGCCAAGGGACTAGAGATACGCAGTATTTT.